These 20 T cell receptor beta chains share one sample of origin, sequenced in a study of blood T cell repertoires in COVID-19. TCRdb keeps only in-frame clones here, not all; method: immunoSEQ multiplex PCR. The sample lists 120,000 or so clones, 65% to 80% occurring once. Material: peripheral blood. These receptors came from a man aged 50 to 60 with acute or convalescent COVID-19.

This chain joins TRBV19 and TRBJ1-1; 12 nucleotides align to TRBD1. Per the germline V gene, CDR1 is LNHDA and CDR2 is SQIVND (reference sequence). The length of the CDR3 is 15 residues. V was pared by 9 bases and J by 4 bases, with 9 bases of the junction left unmatched. Written as DNA, the CDR3 is TGTGCCAGCCGTCCGGGACAGGGGGCCTTCACTGAAGCTTTCTTT. Translating gives CASRPGQGAFTEAFF.

This clone appeared a single time. This chain joins TRBV7-2 and TRBJ2-2; 16 bases match TRBD2. Germline V gene sequence: CDR1 SGHTA, CDR2 FQGNSA. J lost 8 bases, V lost 5 bases, and 11 bases had no gene match. This CDR3 region has 18 residues. As DNA, the CDR3 is TGTGCCAGCAGCAGAGATTCCGGGACTAGCGGGAGGGCAGGGGAGCTGTTTTTT. Translating it yields CASSRDSGTSGRAGELFF. Looking up the rest from reference TRBV7-2 and TRBJ2-2 gives the full variable domain: GAGVSQSPSNKVTEKGKDVELRCDPISGHTALYWYRQSLGQGLEFLIYFQGNSAPDKSGLPSDRFSAERTGGSVSTLTIQRTQQEDSAVYLCASSRDSGTSGRAGELFFGEGSRLTVL.

This clone showed up just a few times. The V call is TRBV7-2, the J call TRBJ1-4, with D possibly TRBD1 on 5 matching bases. Germline lookup yields CDR1 SGHTA and CDR2 FQGNSA. The CDR3 consists of 15 residues. The V gene lost 1 base and the J gene lost 5 bases, with 11 bases spanning the gap. CDR3 bases: TGTGCCAGCAGCTTAGATCGGGGGTCGAATGAAAAACTGTTTTTT. This encodes CASSLDRGSNEKLFF.

V usage is TRBV18 and J usage is TRBJ1-5; 9 positions match TRBD1. Germline-derived CDR1 and CDR2 are KGHSH and LQKENI. The CDR3 is made up of 18 amino acids. V gave up 6 bases and J gave up 4 bases; unmatched junction bases: 16. The CDR3: CASSLFDRGDVGNQPQHF. In nucleotides, the CDR3 is TGTGCCAGCTCTCTTTTCGACAGGGGGGACGTGGGGAATCAGCCCCAGCATTTT.

This clone turned up a few times. The rearrangement joins TRBV18 to TRBJ1-3; D uncertain. Germline V CDR1 and CDR2: KGHSH, LQKENI. This CDR3 region has 16 residues. Trimming left V 6 bases short and J 0 bases short, with 15 bases between. As DNA, the CDR3 is TGTGCCAGCTCCACGGGAGGGATCCCCTCTGGAAACACCATATATTTT. This gives the protein CASSTGGIPSGNTIYF.

This chain uses TRBV2 with TRBJ2-7, with 7 positions matching TRBD1. The junction had 6 bases not matched to a gene; V was cut back by 4 bases and J by 3 bases. Germline assignment: CDR1 SNHLY and CDR2 FYNNEI. CDR3 length equals 14 residues. The DNA of the CDR3 is TGTGCCAGCAGTGGCCGGGACAGCAACTACGAGCAGTACTTC. As protein: CASSGRDSNYEQYF.

The chain combines TRBV5-4 with TRBJ2-5, with 7 bases fitting TRBD1. Germline trimming cut 4 bases from V and 6 bases from J; bases unmatched to any gene: 6. The CDR3 consists of 13 residues. Germline CDR1 SGHNT, CDR2 YYREEE (reference sequence). CDR3 loop: CASSPRGKKTQYF. The CDR3 nucleotides are TGTGCCAGCAGCCCCAGGGGGAAGAAGACCCAGTACTTC.

The chain links TRBV28 to TRBJ2-5, with D perhaps TRBD1 (5 bases). CDR3 length equals 15 residues. Germline V gene lookup returns CDR1 MDHEN and CDR2 SYDVKM. V shed 7 bases and J shed 1 base, with 16 bases lying between them. CDR3 coding DNA: TGTGCCAGCACTCGCCCCCAGGGATCCCAAGAGACCCAGTACTTC. Translated: CASTRPQGSQETQYF.

This clone appeared once. The chain links TRBV24-1 to TRBJ2-2; no firm D call. CDR1 is KGHDR and CDR2 is SFDVKD in the germline V gene. Trimming left V 3 bases short and J 4 bases short, with 8 bases between. The CDR3 is 14 residues long. The CDR3 spells CATSDIQITGELFF. The CDR3, as DNA: TGTGCCACCAGTGATATACAGATCACCGGGGAGCTGTTTTTT.

This clone was found many times. V usage is TRBV6-2 or TRBV6-3 and J usage is TRBJ2-7; the match to TRBD1 covers 11 bases. The CDR3 contains 14 residues. V was pared by 7 bases and J by 5 bases, with 7 bases of the junction left unmatched. Germline CDR1 is MNHEY and CDR2 is SVGEGT. CDR3 amino acids: CASTPRTGGDEQYF. CDR3 sequence (DNA): TGTGCCAGCACCCCGAGGACAGGGGGCGACGAGCAGTACTTC.

This chain connects TRBV10-3 to TRBJ1-5; 7 positions match TRBD1. The CDR3 consists of 13 residues. Losses at the gene ends were 5 bases for V and 11 bases for J; bases not matched to a gene: 9. Germline lookup yields CDR1 ENHRY and CDR2 SYGVKD. The CDR3 bases are TGTGCCATCAGTCCGGACAGGACCCAGGCCCAGCATTTT. Translated, it gives CAISPDRTQAQHF.

CDR3 residues: CASSSLGGGEKLFF. CDR3 bases: TGTGCCAGCAGTTCCCTCGGAGGTGGGGAAAAACTGTTTTTT. V is TRBV6-5 and J is TRBJ1-4; D not resolved. The CDR3 consists of 14 residues. Germline assignment: CDR1 MNHEY and CDR2 SVGAGI. Deletions cut 4 bases from V and 8 bases from J, with 14 bases between.

The chain uses TRBV10-1 and TRBJ1-4; D ambiguous. With 5 bases removed from V and 4 bases from J, the gap between germline ends came to 5 bases. Germline-derived CDR1 and CDR2 are WNHNN and SYGVQD (reference sequence). This CDR3 comprises 12 residues. CDR3 amino acids: CASSSDNEKLFF. CDR3 DNA sequence: TGCGCCAGCAGTTCAGATAATGAAAAACTGTTTTTT.

The chain employs TRBV19 and TRBJ2-6, with D possibly being TRBD1 (6 bases). This CDR3 is built from 16 residues. Trimming removed 3 bases at V and 2 bases at J, with 11 bases between. The germline gives CDR1 LNHDA, CDR2 SQIVND (reference sequence). In DNA form, the CDR3 reads TGTGCCAGTAGTATGCCACAGGGTACTGGGGCCAACGTCCTGACTTTC. Amino acid sequence: CASSMPQGTGANVLTF.

This clone was recorded once. The chain is built from TRBV5-1 and TRBJ1-2; TRBD1 matches at 9 bases. This CDR3 is 15 amino acids long. V was pared by 2 bases and J by 7 bases, with 9 bases of the junction left unmatched. Germline V CDR1 and CDR2: SGHRS, YFSETQ. CDR3 sequence reads: CASSFSGQGRGGYTF. The CDR3 coding sequence is TGCGCCAGCAGCTTCTCCGGACAGGGGAGGGGTGGCTACACCTTC.

The J gene is TRBJ1-1, the V gene TRBV7-9; 8 nucleotides agree with TRBD1. The V gene's germline CDR1 is SEHNR and CDR2 FQNEAQ (reference sequence). The CDR3 is 15 amino acids. V trimming: 5 bases; J trimming: 5 bases; junction bases outside the gene matches: 10. The chain's CDR3 is CASSPSQGEGTEAFF. The CDR3 coding sequence is TGTGCCAGCAGCCCATCACAGGGGGAAGGGACTGAAGCTTTCTTT. Complete variable domain (other parts from reference TRBV7-9 and TRBJ1-1): DTGVSQNPRHKITKRGQNVTFRCDPISEHNRLYWYRQTLGQGPEFLTYFQNEAQLEKSRLLSDRFSAERPKGSFSTLEIQRTEQGDSAMYLCASSPSQGEGTEAFFGQGTRLTVV.

This chain joins TRBV14 and TRBJ2-1; 9 bases agree with TRBD2. The CDR3 spans 18 residues. Germline trimming cut 4 bases from V and 4 bases from J; bases unmatched to any gene: 14. Germline V gene lookup returns CDR1 SGHDN and CDR2 FVKESK. The CDR3 loop is CASSPTVLAGSLYNEQFF. The CDR3 DNA reads as TGTGCCAGCAGCCCCACGGTTCTAGCGGGGAGCCTGTACAATGAGCAGTTCTTC.

This sequence joins TRBV15 and TRBJ1-2; TRBD1 aligns across 9 bases. CDR3 size: 15 residues. The ends lost 4 bases at V and 7 bases at J; junction bases unmatched: 10. The V gene's germline CDR1 is LNHNV and CDR2 YYDKDF (reference sequence). The CDR3 nucleotides read TGTGCCACCAGCAAAAAAGTGACAGGGGGTCTTGGCTACACCTTC. It translates to CATSKKVTGGLGYTF.

The chain couples TRBV6-5 to TRBJ1-5; 7 bases agree with TRBD1. The V and J ends lost 6 bases and 2 bases, in that order; junction bases with no gene match: 7. Germline CDR1 reads MNHEY; CDR2 reads SVGAGI. This CDR3 contains 15 residues. CDR3 in DNA: TGTGCCAGCAGGGGGACAGAATGGCGCAATCAGCCCCAGCATTTT. Its translation: CASRGTEWRNQPQHF.

The rearrangement joins TRBV5-6 to TRBJ2-2, with 7 bases fitting TRBD2. Germline V CDR1 and CDR2: SGHDT, YYEEEE. The ends lost 5 bases at V and 5 bases at J; junction bases unmatched: 6. The CDR3 runs 14 residues. This chain's CDR3 is CASRLYSGTGELFF. Written as DNA, the CDR3 is TGTGCCAGCAGACTGTATAGCGGGACCGGGGAGCTGTTTTTT. Filled out from reference TRBV5-6 and TRBJ2-2, the complete variable domain reads DAGVTQSPTHLIKTRGQQVTLRCSPKSGHDTVSWYQQALGQGPQFIFQYYEEEERQRGNFPDRFSGHQFPNYSSELNVNALLLGDSALYLCASRLYSGTGELFFGEGSRLTVL.